This T cell receptor beta chain was sequenced for a study of T cell changes during pregnancy in multiple sclerosis. Assay used: immunoSEQ multiplex PCR; TCRdb lists only in-frame clones, some missing. The table lists 75,000 to 95,000 clones, more than 85% of them singletons, with approximately 0.97% in the top ten. Trimming removed 1 base at V and 6 bases at J, with 10 bases between. CDR1 and CDR2 from the germline V gene are SNHLY and FYNNEI. The CDR3 has 14 residues. The chain is built from TRBV2 and TRBJ1-5; D might be TRBD1 (5 bases). Sample: peripheral blood, taken before pregnancy. The receptor comes from a female donor with multiple sclerosis, enrolled in a pregnancy study. The CDR3 loop is CASSEEVGVQPQHF. CDR3 DNA: TGTGCCAGCAGTGAAGAGGTAGGGGTTCAGCCCCAGCATTTT. The full variable domain, with the rest looked up from reference TRBV2 and TRBJ1-5, is EPEVTQTPSHQVTQMGQEVILRCVPISNHLYFYWYRQILGQKVEFLVSFYNNEISEKSEIFDDQFSVERPDGSNFTLKIRSTKLEDSAMYFCASSEEVGVQPQHFGDGTRLSIL.